The 19 T cell receptor beta chains below were found in one sample sequenced in a study of neurological immune-mediated disorders. TCRdb recomputed calls from the 5' RACE reads with MiXCR, one row per CDR3 protein. The sample has about 19,000 distinct CDR3 sequences, 6.5% to 9% seen once. The sequencing sample was made of CD8+ T cells from blood. These receptors were collected from a woman aged 25 to 39 with HTLV-1-associated myelopathy (HAM/TSP).

The V and J genes are TRBV7-9 and TRBJ2-1, with TRBD2 matching 8 bases. The CDR3 loop spans 14 amino acids. The V segment lost 5 bases and the J segment 9 bases; nucleotides outside the gene matches: 9. Germline V gene data show CDR1 as SEHNR and CDR2 as FQNEAQ (reference sequence). CDR3 region: CASSIGGLDVEQFF. CDR3 sequence (DNA): TGTGCCAGCAGCATAGGGGGACTAGATGTTGAGCAGTTCTTC.

This clonotype has ten or more counts. This chain joins TRBV7-3 and TRBJ2-3; TRBD2 agrees at 8 bases. The trim removed 5 bases at V and 5 bases at J, leaving 6 bases unmatched. From germline, CDR1 is SGHTA and CDR2 FQGTGA. The length of the CDR3 is 14 residues. CDR3 residues: CASSGGGPGDTQYF. The DNA of the CDR3 is TGTGCCAGCAGCGGCGGGGGGCCAGGAGATACGCAGTATTTT.

This clonotype was recorded many times. This chain connects TRBV3-1 to TRBJ2-1; the D call may be TRBD1 or TRBD2 (6 bases each). The V end lost 0 bases, the J end lost 8 bases, and 17 bases lay between the germline ends. This CDR3 region has 16 residues. Germline V CDR1 and CDR2: LGHDT, YNNKEL (reference sequence). The CDR3 protein is CASSQERGAYPHEQFF. DNA of the CDR3: TGTGCCAGCAGCCAAGAAAGGGGGGCCTACCCACATGAGCAGTTCTTC.

This clonotype was observed many times. The chain has TRBV7-8 and TRBJ2-1, with D maybe TRBD2 (6 bases). From germline, CDR1 is SGHVS and CDR2 FQNEAQ. The CDR3 contains 13 residues. V was clipped by 2 bases and J by 8 bases, with 10 bases between them. CDR3 coding DNA: TGTGCCAGCAGCTTATATACTAGCTATGAGCAGTTCTTC. Translated: CASSLYTSYEQFF.

This clonotype was found many times. The J gene is TRBJ1-1, the V gene TRBV11-2, with D possibly matching TRBD1 (5 bases). Trimming left V 5 bases short and J 4 bases short, with 17 bases between. Germline CDR1 is SGHAT and CDR2 is FQNNGV. This CDR3 contains 15 residues. The CDR3 region has the DNA TGTGCCAGCAGCCGCTCGGTTTTGGGGGTCACTGAAGCTTTCTTT. This translates into CASSRSVLGVTEAFF.

The gene calls are TRBV29-1 and TRBJ1-1, with TRBD1 matching 7 bases. The CDR3 totals 15 residues. The V segment lost 5 bases and the J segment 1 base; nucleotides outside the gene matches: 10. Germline V gene data show CDR1 as SQVTM and CDR2 as ANQGSEA. The CDR3 nucleotides read TGCAGCGTTTATGAGGGGGCGGCAGCGAACACTGAAGCTTTCTTT. It encodes CSVYEGAAANTEAFF.

This clonotype was picked up many times. The CDR3 sequence is CASSYSGGQGKAEQYF. The CDR3 DNA follows: TGTGCCAGCAGTTACTCGGGGGGACAGGGGAAGGCCGAGCAGTACTTC. This chain links TRBV6-6 with TRBJ2-7; 10 nucleotides line up with TRBD1. The CDR3 totals 16 residues. Germline CDR1 reads MNHNY; CDR2 reads SVGAGI (reference sequence). V dropped 0 bases and J dropped 6; count of bases not matched to a gene: 8.

This clonotype is medium-sized by share. The chain recombines TRBV29-1 with TRBJ2-3; 7 positions agree with TRBD2. V lost 3 bases to trimming and J lost 2 bases; unmatched junction nucleotides: 5. The germline V gene has CDR1 SQVTM and CDR2 ANQGSEA. This CDR3 has 14 residues. This CDR3 is CSVDRGRDTDTQYF. As DNA, the CDR3 is TGCAGCGTTGATCGGGGGAGGGACACAGATACGCAGTATTTT.

The V and J genes are TRBV6-6 and TRBJ1-1; 10 positions match TRBD1. The CDR3 sequence is 16 residues long. With 2 bases clipped from V and 2 bases from J, the junction kept 5 bases outside the gene matches. Germline V gene sequence: CDR1 MNHNY, CDR2 SVGAGI (reference sequence). The CDR3, as DNA: TGTGCCAGCAGTTACACCCGGGACAGGGGAAACACTGAAGCTTTCTTT. Translating it yields CASSYTRDRGNTEAFF.

This clonotype was recorded many times. The CDR3 here is CASSLPSYEQYF. The CDR3, as DNA: TGTGCCAGCAGTTTACCCAGCTACGAGCAGTACTTC. The chain employs TRBV27 and TRBJ2-7; no definite D call. CDR1 MNHEY and CDR2 SMNVEV come from the germline V gene (reference sequence). Trimming left V 2 bases short and J 3 bases short, with 5 bases between. The CDR3 sequence is 12 residues long.

This clonotype has ten or more counts. This chain joins TRBV3-1 and TRBJ2-5; tentative D call: TRBD2 (6 bases). Looked up from germline, CDR1 is LGHDT and CDR2 is YNNKEL (reference sequence). This CDR3 region has 15 residues. The V end was cut by 4 bases, the J end by 2 bases, with 14 bases between. The CDR3 here is CASSPGGDGQETQYF. The CDR3 DNA reads TGTGCCAGCAGCCCCGGCGGGGACGGACAAGAGACCCAGTACTTC.

In its sample, this clonotype was seen many times. This chain connects TRBV6-4 to TRBJ2-2; the D is unclear. The V end lost 2 bases, the J end lost 5 bases, and 9 bases lay between the germline ends. The CDR3 has 14 residues. CDR1 and CDR2 from the germline V gene are MRHNA and SNTAGT. The CDR3 protein is CASSDGPLTGELFF. Here the CDR3 DNA reads TGTGCCAGCAGTGACGGGCCCCTAACCGGGGAGCTGTTTTTT.

In its sample, this clonotype was seen many times. This rearrangement joins TRBV5-1 to TRBJ1-2; no reliable D call. The CDR3 loop spans 16 amino acids. Per germline, CDR1 SGHRS and CDR2 YFSETQ. Deletions cut 2 bases from V and 4 bases from J, with 18 bases between. CDR3: CASSFGRTQIGYGYTF. In DNA, the CDR3 is TGCGCCAGCAGCTTCGGTAGGACTCAAATCGGCTATGGCTACACCTTC.

The V gene is TRBV12-3 or TRBV12-4, the J gene TRBJ1-1, with D unclear. The CDR3 runs to 13 residues. The V gene lost 1 base and the J gene lost 3 bases, with 6 bases spanning the gap. CDR3 nucleotide sequence: TGTGCCAGCAGTTTAGACGGTCACACTGAAGCTTTCTTT. Translation gives CASSLDGHTEAFF.

In this sample, this clonotype turned up many times. The chain employs TRBV20-1 and TRBJ1-6; 9 bases are shared with TRBD1. The length of the CDR3 is 16 residues. V was clipped by 0 bases and J by 7 bases; unmatched bases: 7. CDR1 and CDR2 from the germline V gene are DFQATT and SNEGSKA (reference sequence). CDR3 loop: CSARDISGTGNSPLHF. In nucleotides, the CDR3 is TGCAGTGCTAGAGATATCTCCGGGACAGGGAATTCACCCCTCCACTTT.

This clonotype has a count of ten or more. This chain uses TRBV4-1 with TRBJ2-7, with D perhaps TRBD1 (6 bases). There are 15 residues in the CDR3. Germline V lookup: CDR1 MGHRA, CDR2 YSYEKL. Trimming cost V 1 base and J 3 bases, with 13 bases left between them. The CDR3 protein is CASSQATGNGYEQYF. CDR3 nucleotide sequence: TGCGCCAGCAGCCAAGCTACAGGGAATGGCTACGAGCAGTACTTC.

This clonotype was seen many times. This rearrangement joins TRBV5-5 to TRBJ1-1; tentatively, D is TRBD1 (6 bases). In germline, CDR1 is SGHKS, CDR2 YYEKEE (reference sequence). The CDR3 covers 14 residues. V was shortened by 2 bases and J by 6 bases, with 14 bases between the two germline ends. CDR3 region: CASSFGVRGSEAFF. CDR3 DNA: TGTGCCAGCAGCTTTGGTGTCAGGGGCTCTGAAGCTTTCTTT.

This clonotype was seen repeatedly, ten times or more. This chain connects TRBV5-5 to TRBJ2-7; D may match TRBD1 or TRBD2 (5 bases each). The germline V and J ends were trimmed by 0 bases and 2 bases, with 9 bases remaining between them. This CDR3 has 14 amino acids. Germline values: CDR1 SGHKS, CDR2 YYEKEE (reference sequence). The CDR3 sequence: CASSLGQGPYEQYF. The CDR3 DNA follows: TGTGCCAGCAGCTTGGGGCAGGGACCCTACGAGCAGTACTTC.

This clonotype was recorded at least ten times. The chain links TRBV5-1 to TRBJ2-7; D is possibly TRBD1 or TRBD2 (5 bases each). CDR1 and CDR2 (germline): SGHRS, YFSETQ. This CDR3 region has 14 residues. Trimming stripped 5 bases from V and 4 bases from J, with 16 bases between. CDR3 bases: TGCGCCAGCAGTTACGGGACGGGCCCATACGAGCAGTACTTC. Translated: CASSYGTGPYEQYF.